Detailed here is one T cell receptor beta chain. Its antigen is still unknown. Replicate PCRs run on sorted subsets employed about 220 ng DNA, approximately 30,000 T cell genomes. Produced via immunoSEQ multiplex PCR; TCRdb's table is partial and in-frame only. The data contain fewer than 1.4 million clones, about four fifths of them singletons. The sample is drawn from a study of shared clonotypes between healthy human individuals. Overall study: The study used three CD4 naive, three CD4 memory, two CD8 naive and one CD8 memory plate per donor.

Study-wide results and limits: Depth of sequencing was expected to influence donor clonotype sharing. Generation probabilities were higher for clonotypes shared across all four sorted-subset donors than for unshared ones.

Germline V CDR1 and CDR2: MNHNS, SASEGT. V lost 5 bases and J lost 3; bases outside the gene matches: 10. The CDR3 is made up of 15 amino acids. This clonotype was obtained from a man between 18 and 35 years old in good health. Some clones in this sample may be carry-over from other donors' samples. The chain has TRBV6-1 and TRBJ2-7; 7 bases align to TRBD1. Sequencing input: memory CD4+ T cells from PBMCs. Regarding subset: CD45RA-negative fraction. The CDR3 coding sequence is TGTGCCAGCAGTCCGCTCCGACAGGGTGACTACGAGCAGTACTTC. Residues: CASSPLRQGDYEQYF.